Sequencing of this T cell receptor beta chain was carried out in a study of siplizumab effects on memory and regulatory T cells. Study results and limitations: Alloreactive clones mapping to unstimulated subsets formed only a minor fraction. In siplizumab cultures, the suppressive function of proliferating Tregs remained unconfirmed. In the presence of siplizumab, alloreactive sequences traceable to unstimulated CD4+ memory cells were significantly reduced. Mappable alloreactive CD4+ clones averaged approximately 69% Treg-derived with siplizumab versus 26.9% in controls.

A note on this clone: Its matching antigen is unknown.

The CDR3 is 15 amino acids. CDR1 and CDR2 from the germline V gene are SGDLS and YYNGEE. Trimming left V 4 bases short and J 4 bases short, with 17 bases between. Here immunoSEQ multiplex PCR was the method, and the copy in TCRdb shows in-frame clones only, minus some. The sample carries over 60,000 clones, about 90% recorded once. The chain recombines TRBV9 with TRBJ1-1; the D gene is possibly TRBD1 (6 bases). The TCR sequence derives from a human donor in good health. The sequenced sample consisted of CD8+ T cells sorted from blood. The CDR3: CASSPGAGLVTEAFF. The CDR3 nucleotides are TGTGCCAGCAGCCCAGGGGCCGGGTTGGTCACTGAAGCTTTCTTT.